The 7 T cell receptor beta chains below come from one sample, sequenced in a study of neoadjuvant anti-PD-1 for oral cavity cancer. Time point defined: after neoadjuvant nivolumab, at surgical resection. Repertoires were generated with immunoSEQ multiplex PCR, while TCRdb's copy carries only in-frame clones and drops some. This sample has about 8,000 clones, with 65% to 75% found just once. The sample consisted of PBMCs, taken after nivolumab (anti-PD-1) treatment. These receptors all stem from a person aged 35 to 85 with oral cavity squamous cell carcinoma.

The chain has TRBV7-2 and TRBJ2-5, with D unresolved. Germline CDR1 reads SGHTA; CDR2 reads FQGNSA. V shed 5 bases and J shed 9 bases, with 16 bases lying between them. This CDR3 is 13 amino acids long. The DNA for the CDR3 is TGTGCCAGCAGCCTCTCCCGCCCGGTGGCCCAGTACTTC. It yields the protein CASSLSRPVAQYF.

This chain connects TRBV5-1 to TRBJ2-1, with 8 bases that match TRBD1. J lost 2 bases, V lost 3 bases, and 4 bases had no gene match. The CDR3 consists of 15 residues. Germline CDR1 SGHRS, CDR2 YFSETQ. The CDR3 region is CASSSTGAAYNEQFF. In DNA form, the CDR3 reads TGCGCCAGCAGCTCGACAGGGGCCGCCTACAATGAGCAGTTCTTC. The whole variable domain, remainder taken from reference TRBV5-1 and TRBJ2-1, is KAGVTQTPRYLIKTRGQQVTLSCSPISGHRSVSWYQQTPGQGLQFLFEYFSETQRNKGNFPGRFSGRQFSNSRSEMNVSTLELGDSALYLCASSSTGAAYNEQFFGPGTRLTVL.

This clone was seen a handful of times. This rearrangement joins TRBV7-2 to TRBJ1-3; D ambiguous. The V gene lost 3 bases and the J gene lost 0 bases, with 18 bases spanning the gap. Germline CDR1 SGHTA, CDR2 FQGNSA. The length of the CDR3 is 18 residues. The CDR3 loop reads CASSLDLASLHSGNTIYF. Written as DNA, the CDR3 is TGTGCCAGCAGCTTGGATTTAGCAAGCCTCCACTCTGGAAACACCATATATTTT.

The chain is built from TRBV11-3 and TRBJ2-2; 11 bases agree with TRBD1. From germline, CDR1 is SGHNT and CDR2 YENEEA. This CDR3 has 14 amino acids. Trimming removed 5 bases from V and 5 bases from J; junction bases left unmatched: 1. CDR3 in amino acids: CASSRDRGTGELFF. The CDR3 DNA is TGTGCCAGCAGCCGGGACAGGGGGACCGGGGAGCTGTTTTTT.

The chain uses TRBV5-1 and TRBJ2-2; TRBD1 matches at 7 bases. Germline CDR1 and CDR2: SGHRS and YFSETQ. This CDR3 contains 15 residues. Trimming took 4 bases from V and 0 from J; bases not matched to a gene: 3. The CDR3 DNA is TGCGCCAGCAGCCCGGGACAGACGAACACCGGGGAGCTGTTTTTT. Protein: CASSPGQTNTGELFF.

The chain combines TRBV6-1 with TRBJ1-2; no definite D call. Germline assignment: CDR1 MNHNS and CDR2 SASEGT. V shed 6 bases and J shed 2 bases, with 13 bases lying between them. This CDR3 is built from 14 residues. The CDR3 DNA reads TGTGCCAGCAGGACCCCAGGTTCAAACTATGGCTACACCTTC. Protein sequence: CASRTPGSNYGYTF.

The rearrangement links TRBV10-3 to TRBJ2-7; the D is unclear. The CDR3 is 13 amino acids. Looked up from germline, CDR1 is ENHRY and CDR2 is SYGVKD. Trimming pared 3 bases from V and 0 bases from J, leaving 6 bases between. The CDR3 spells CAISDFTSYEQYF. The CDR3 DNA follows: TGTGCCATCAGTGATTTCACCTCCTACGAGCAGTACTTC.